The present entry profiles one T cell receptor beta chain with its context. This CDR3 has 12 residues. The germline V gene has CDR1 SGHNT and CDR2 YYREEE (reference sequence). V dropped 4 bases and J dropped 8 bases, with 10 bases sitting between them. Measured with immunoSEQ multiplex PCR; TCRdb has only the in-frame clones, and not every one. The table records around 95,000 clones, roughly 88% of them present only once. The data stem from a study of blood T cell repertoires in COVID-19. Background on the study: The United States, Italy and Spain supplied acute and convalescent COVID-19 samples. From T cells, B-cell-depleted T cells, or PBMCs came the material, which was cDNA or gDNA.

The chain couples TRBV5-4 to TRBJ2-1; D perhaps matches TRBD2 (5 bases). This clonotype originated in a human donor in a cohort sampled during active COVID-19. What was sequenced was peripheral blood. The CDR3 sequence: CASSLGLDEQFF. DNA for the CDR3: TGTGCCAGCAGCCTAGGACTCGATGAGCAGTTCTTC.